Presented here are 8 T cell receptor beta chains from one specimen sequenced in a study of blood T cell repertoires in COVID-19. Data came from immunoSEQ multiplex PCR; TCRdb stores just in-frame clones and leaves some out. Of about 190,000 clones listed, roughly 83% are singletons. Sequenced input: PBMCs or T cells enriched from blood (not recorded which). These receptors were obtained from a woman aged 25 to 45 who had recovered from COVID-19.

The J gene is TRBJ2-1, the V gene TRBV3-1 (or the pseudogene TRBV3-2); D remains ambiguous. This CDR3 region has 15 residues. V lost 0 bases to trimming and J lost 4 bases, with 10 bases between them. In germline, CDR1 is LGHDT, CDR2 YNNKEL (reference sequence). The DNA for the CDR3 is TGTGCCAGCAGCCAAGATTCGAGAGTATACAATGAGCAGTTCTTC. This codes for CASSQDSRVYNEQFF.

The chain has TRBV21-1 and TRBJ2-7; TRBD1 reflects the table's D call only, with no check against the DNA. TRBV21-1 corresponds to a pseudogene. The CDR3 has 17 residues. The CDR3 DNA reads as TGTGCCAGCAGTGTCGCAGACCGGGACAGGGGCCACTACGAGCAGTACTTC. As protein: CASSVADRDRGHYEQYF.

CDR3 DNA sequence: TGTGCCAGCAGGGGGGCAAAGGGGAACACCGATACGCAGTATTTT. Its protein product is CASRGAKGNTDTQYF. The chain couples TRBV6-5 to TRBJ2-3; D is perhaps TRBD1 (6 bases). The V end was cut by 6 bases, the J end by 6 bases, with 19 bases between. This CDR3 is built from 15 residues. CDR1 is MNHEY, CDR2 SVGAGI, per germline.

The chain joins TRBV27 to TRBJ1-1, with TRBD1 matching over 10 bases. CDR3 length: 16 amino acids. With 5 bases clipped from V and 1 base from J, the junction kept 7 bases outside the gene matches. CDR1 and CDR2 (germline): MNHEY, SMNVEV (reference sequence). CDR3 bases: TGTGCCAGCAGTCCCCGACAGGGGGCGGGGAACACTGAAGCTTTCTTT. This codes for CASSPRQGAGNTEAFF.

The chain recombines TRBV7-2 with TRBJ2-3; the D is unclear. V was clipped by 1 base and J by 3 bases, with 17 bases between them. Germline lookup yields CDR1 SGHTA and CDR2 FQGNSA. The CDR3 covers 17 residues. The DNA for the CDR3 is TGTGCCAGCAGCTTAGACAGTTGGATAGTAAGAACAGATACGCAGTATTTT. This encodes CASSLDSWIVRTDTQYF.

This sequence joins TRBV7-9 and TRBJ1-1, with 7 bases fitting TRBD1. Germline V CDR1 and CDR2: SEHNR, FQNEAQ (reference sequence). V was pared by 6 bases and J by 3 bases, with 7 bases of the junction left unmatched. The CDR3 extends over 14 amino acids. CDR3 DNA sequence: TGTGCCAGCAGTAAACAGGGGAAGGACACTGAAGCTTTCTTT. It is translated as CASSKQGKDTEAFF.

This clone was found once. This chain connects TRBV15 to TRBJ1-4; D not certain. This CDR3 comprises 13 residues. Germline V gives CDR1 LNHNV, CDR2 YYDKDF (reference sequence). Trimming stripped 0 bases from V and 11 bases from J, with 10 bases between. CDR3 sequence reads: CATSRDGVVKLFF. The CDR3 region has the DNA TGTGCCACCAGCAGAGACGGAGTTGTGAAACTGTTTTTT.

This clone was observed a handful of times. The gene calls are TRBV29-1 and TRBJ2-7; tentative D call: TRBD2 (7 bases). The germline V and J ends were trimmed by 4 bases and 6 bases, with 16 bases remaining between them. This CDR3 contains 13 residues. CDR1 SQVTM and CDR2 ANQGSEA come from the germline V gene. This CDR3 reads CSVAKGEGGEQYF. The CDR3 bases are TGCAGCGTTGCCAAAGGGGAGGGGGGCGAGCAGTACTTC.